Sequencing of this T cell receptor beta chain was carried out in a study of shared clonotypes between healthy human individuals. Whole-study results and caveats: Unshared clonotypes carried lower generation probabilities than those common to all four donors.

V was trimmed by 1 base and J by 2 bases, leaving 9 bases between them. Germline CDR1 is KGHSH and CDR2 is LQKENI. The CDR3 covers 14 residues. Concerning this clone itself: Its antigen is undetermined. This sample also contains other DNA sequences that code for the same CDR3.

Generated by immunoSEQ multiplex PCR, the TCRdb table keeps only in-frame clones and is missing some. This sample has just under 350,000 clones, with more than 60% found just once. The clonotype was recovered from a man aged 25-45 years in good health. Specimen: memory CD4+ T cells sorted from blood. Stated subset: CD45RA-negative fraction. This rearrangement joins TRBV18 to TRBJ2-7, with no clear D. CDR3 in amino acids: CASSPRTSTYEQYF. In DNA form, the CDR3 reads TGTGCCAGCTCACCACGGACCTCCACCTACGAGCAGTACTTC.